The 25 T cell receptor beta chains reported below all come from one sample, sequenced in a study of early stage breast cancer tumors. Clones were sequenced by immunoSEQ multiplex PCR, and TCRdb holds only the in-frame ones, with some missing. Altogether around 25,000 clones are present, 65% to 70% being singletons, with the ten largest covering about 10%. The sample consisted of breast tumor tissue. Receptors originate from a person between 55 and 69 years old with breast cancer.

In DNA form, the CDR3 reads TGTGCCAGCAGCTCAATAGCGGGAGTCTTCGAGCAGTACTTC. Amino acids: CASSSIAGVFEQYF. The chain is built from TRBV5-6 and TRBJ2-7; 9 nucleotides align to TRBD2. Trimming removed 3 bases from V and 6 bases from J; junction bases left unmatched: 7. The CDR3 contains 14 residues. Germline CDR1 SGHDT, CDR2 YYEEEE.

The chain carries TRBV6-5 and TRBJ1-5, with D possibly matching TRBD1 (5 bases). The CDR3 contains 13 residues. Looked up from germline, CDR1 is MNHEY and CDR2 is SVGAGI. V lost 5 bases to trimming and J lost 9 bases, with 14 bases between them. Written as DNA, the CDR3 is TGTGCCAGCAGTAATCCCGGGGGGGGGCCCCAGCATTTT. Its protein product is CASSNPGGGPQHF.

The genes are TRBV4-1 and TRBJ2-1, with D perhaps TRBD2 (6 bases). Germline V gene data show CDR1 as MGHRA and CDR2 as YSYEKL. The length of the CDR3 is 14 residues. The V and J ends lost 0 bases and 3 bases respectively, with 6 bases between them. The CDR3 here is CASSQEAGYNEQFF. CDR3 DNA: TGCGCCAGCAGCCAAGAAGCGGGCTACAATGAGCAGTTCTTC.

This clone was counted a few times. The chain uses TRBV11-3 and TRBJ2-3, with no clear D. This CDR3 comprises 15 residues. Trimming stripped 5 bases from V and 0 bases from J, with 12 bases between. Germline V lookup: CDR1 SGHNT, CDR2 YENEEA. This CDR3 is CASSHRSSSTDTQYF. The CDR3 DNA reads TGTGCCAGCAGCCATCGGTCCTCTAGCACAGATACGCAGTATTTT.

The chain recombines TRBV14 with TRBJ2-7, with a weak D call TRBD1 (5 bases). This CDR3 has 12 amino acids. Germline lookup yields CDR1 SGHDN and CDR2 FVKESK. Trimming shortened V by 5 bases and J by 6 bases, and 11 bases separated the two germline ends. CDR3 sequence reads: CASSNRGGEQYF. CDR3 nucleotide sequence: TGTGCCAGCAGCAATAGGGGTGGCGAGCAGTACTTC. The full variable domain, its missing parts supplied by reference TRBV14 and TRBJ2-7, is EAGVTQFPSHSVIEKGQTVTLRCDPISGHDNLYWYRRVMGKEIKFLLHFVKESKQDESGMPNNRFLAERTGGTYSTLKVQPAELEDSGVYFCASSNRGGEQYFGPGTRLTVT.

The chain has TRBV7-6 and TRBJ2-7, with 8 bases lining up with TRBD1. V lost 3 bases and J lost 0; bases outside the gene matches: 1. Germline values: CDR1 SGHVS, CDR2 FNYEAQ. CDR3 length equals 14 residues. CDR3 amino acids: CASSLGQDSYEQYF. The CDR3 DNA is TGTGCCAGCAGCTTGGGACAGGACTCCTACGAGCAGTACTTC.

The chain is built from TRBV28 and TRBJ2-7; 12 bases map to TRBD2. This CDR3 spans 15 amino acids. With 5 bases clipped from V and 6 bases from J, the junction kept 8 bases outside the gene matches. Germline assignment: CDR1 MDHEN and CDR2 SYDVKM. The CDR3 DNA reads TGTGCCAGCAGTGGCCGGACTAGCGGGATAGGCGAGCAGTACTTC. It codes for CASSGRTSGIGEQYF. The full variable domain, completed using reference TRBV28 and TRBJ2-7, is DVKVTQSSRYLVKRTGEKVFLECVQDMDHENMFWYRQDPGLGLRLIYFSYDVKMKEKGDIPEGYSVSREKKERFSLILESASTNQTSMYLCASSGRTSGIGEQYFGPGTRLTVT.

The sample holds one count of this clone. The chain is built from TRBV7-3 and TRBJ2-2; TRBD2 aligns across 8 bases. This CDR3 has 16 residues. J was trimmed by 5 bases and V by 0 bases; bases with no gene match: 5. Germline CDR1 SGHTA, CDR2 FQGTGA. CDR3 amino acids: CASSLTGRGKTGELFF. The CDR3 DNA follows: TGTGCCAGCAGCTTAACCGGGAGGGGGAAAACCGGGGAGCTGTTTTTT. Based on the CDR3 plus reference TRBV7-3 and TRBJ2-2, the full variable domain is GAGVSQTPSNKVTEKGKYVELRCDPISGHTALYWYRQSLGQGPEFLIYFQGTGAADDSGLPNDRFFAVRPEGSVSTLKIQRTERGDSAVYLCASSLTGRGKTGELFFGEGSRLTVL.

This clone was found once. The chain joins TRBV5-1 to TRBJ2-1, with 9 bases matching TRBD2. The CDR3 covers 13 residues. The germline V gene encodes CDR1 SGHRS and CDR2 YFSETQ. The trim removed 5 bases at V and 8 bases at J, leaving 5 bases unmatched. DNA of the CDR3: TGCGCCAGCAGGCGGGAGGGCCGAGATGAGCAGTTCTTC. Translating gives CASRREGRDEQFF.

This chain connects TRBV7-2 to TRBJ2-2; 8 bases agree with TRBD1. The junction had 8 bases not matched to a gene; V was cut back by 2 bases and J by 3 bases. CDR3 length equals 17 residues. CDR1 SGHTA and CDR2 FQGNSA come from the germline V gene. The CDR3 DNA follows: TGTGCCAGCAGCTTATATCGGACAGGGTCTTACACCGGGGAGCTGTTTTTT. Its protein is CASSLYRTGSYTGELFF.

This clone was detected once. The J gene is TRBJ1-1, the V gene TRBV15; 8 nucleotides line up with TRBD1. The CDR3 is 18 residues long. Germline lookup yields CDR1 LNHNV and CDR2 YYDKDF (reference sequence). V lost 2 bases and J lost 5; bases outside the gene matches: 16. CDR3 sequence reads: CATSRQADAQGADTEAFF. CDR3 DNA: TGTGCCACCAGCAGACAAGCGGACGCTCAGGGGGCGGATACTGAAGCTTTCTTT.

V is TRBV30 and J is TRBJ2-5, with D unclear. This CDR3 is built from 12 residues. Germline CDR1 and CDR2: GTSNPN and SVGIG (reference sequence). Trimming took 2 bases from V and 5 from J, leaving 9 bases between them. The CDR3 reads CAWSFTRETQYF. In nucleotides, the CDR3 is TGTGCCTGGAGTTTTACGCGGGAGACCCAGTACTTC.

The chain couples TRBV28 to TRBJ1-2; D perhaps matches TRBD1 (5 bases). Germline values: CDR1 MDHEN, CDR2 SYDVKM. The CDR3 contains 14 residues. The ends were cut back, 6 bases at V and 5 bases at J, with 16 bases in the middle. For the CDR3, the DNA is TGTGCCAGCAGCCTCGGCTCAGGGTTTTATGGCTACACCTTC. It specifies CASSLGSGFYGYTF.

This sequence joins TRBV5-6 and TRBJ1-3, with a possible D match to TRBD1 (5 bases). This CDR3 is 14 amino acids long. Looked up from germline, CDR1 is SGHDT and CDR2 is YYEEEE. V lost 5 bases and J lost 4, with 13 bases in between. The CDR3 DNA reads TGTGCCAGCAGTCTTCAAGGGGTAGGAAACACCATATATTTT. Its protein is CASSLQGVGNTIYF.

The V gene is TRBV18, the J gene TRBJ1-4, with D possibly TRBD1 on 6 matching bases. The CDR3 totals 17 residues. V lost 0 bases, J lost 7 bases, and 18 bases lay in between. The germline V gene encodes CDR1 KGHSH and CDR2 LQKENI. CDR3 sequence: CASSPPTGFLGSEKLFF. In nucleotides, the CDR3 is TGTGCCAGCTCACCACCGACAGGCTTTCTTGGTAGTGAAAAACTGTTTTTT. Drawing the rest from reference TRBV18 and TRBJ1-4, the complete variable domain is NAGVMQNPRHLVRRRGQEARLRCSPMKGHSHVYWYRQLPEEGLKFMVYLQKENIIDESGMPKERFSAEFPKEGPSILRIQQVVRGDSAAYFCASSPPTGFLGSEKLFFGSGTQLSVL.

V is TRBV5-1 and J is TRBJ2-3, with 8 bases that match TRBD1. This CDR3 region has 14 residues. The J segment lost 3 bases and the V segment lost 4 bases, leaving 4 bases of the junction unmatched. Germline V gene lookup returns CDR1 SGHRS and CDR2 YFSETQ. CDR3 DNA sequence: TGCGCCAGCAGCCGACAGGGGTTGACAGATACGCAGTATTTT. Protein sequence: CASSRQGLTDTQYF.

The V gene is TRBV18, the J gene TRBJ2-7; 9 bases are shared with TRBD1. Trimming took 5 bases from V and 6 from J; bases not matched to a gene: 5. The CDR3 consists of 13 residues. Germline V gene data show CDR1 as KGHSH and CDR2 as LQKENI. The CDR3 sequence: CASSGGQGREQYF. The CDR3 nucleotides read TGTGCCAGCTCAGGGGGACAGGGACGCGAGCAGTACTTC.

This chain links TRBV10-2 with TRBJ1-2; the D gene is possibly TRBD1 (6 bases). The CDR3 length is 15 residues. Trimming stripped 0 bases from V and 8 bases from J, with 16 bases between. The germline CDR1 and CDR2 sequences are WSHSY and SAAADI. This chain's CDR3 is CASSESQGMGRGYTF. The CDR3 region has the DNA TGCGCCAGCAGTGAGTCTCAGGGGATGGGGAGAGGCTACACCTTC.

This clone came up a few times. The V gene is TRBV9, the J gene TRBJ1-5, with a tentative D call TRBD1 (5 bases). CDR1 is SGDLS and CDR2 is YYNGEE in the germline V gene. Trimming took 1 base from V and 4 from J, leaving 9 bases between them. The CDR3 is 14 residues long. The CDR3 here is CASSVRGGNQPQHF. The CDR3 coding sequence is TGTGCCAGCAGCGTACGGGGGGGGAATCAGCCCCAGCATTTT.

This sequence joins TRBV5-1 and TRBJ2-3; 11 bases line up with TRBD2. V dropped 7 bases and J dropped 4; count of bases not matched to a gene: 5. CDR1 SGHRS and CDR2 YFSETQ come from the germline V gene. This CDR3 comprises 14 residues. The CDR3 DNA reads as TGCGCCAGCCGACCGGGACTAGCGGCAGATACGCAGTATTTT. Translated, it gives CASRPGLAADTQYF.

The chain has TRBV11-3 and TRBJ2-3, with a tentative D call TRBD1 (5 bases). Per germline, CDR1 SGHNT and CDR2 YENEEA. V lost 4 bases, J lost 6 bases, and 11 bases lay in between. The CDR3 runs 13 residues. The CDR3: CASSWGLQDTQYF. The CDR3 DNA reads TGTGCCAGCAGCTGGGGCCTCCAGGATACGCAGTATTTT.

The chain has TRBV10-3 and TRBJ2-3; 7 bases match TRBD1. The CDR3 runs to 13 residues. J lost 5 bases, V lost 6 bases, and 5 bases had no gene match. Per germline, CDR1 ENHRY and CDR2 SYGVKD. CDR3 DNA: TGTGCCATCAGCCGACAGGGCGTAGATACGCAGTATTTT. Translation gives CAISRQGVDTQYF.

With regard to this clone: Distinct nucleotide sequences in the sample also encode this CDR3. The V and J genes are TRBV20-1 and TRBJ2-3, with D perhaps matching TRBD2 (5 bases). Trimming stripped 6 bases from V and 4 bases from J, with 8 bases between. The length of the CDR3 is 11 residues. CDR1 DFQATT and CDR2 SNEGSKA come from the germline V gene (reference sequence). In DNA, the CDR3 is TGCAGTGCAAGGAGGTCAGATACGCAGTATTTT. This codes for CSARRSDTQYF.

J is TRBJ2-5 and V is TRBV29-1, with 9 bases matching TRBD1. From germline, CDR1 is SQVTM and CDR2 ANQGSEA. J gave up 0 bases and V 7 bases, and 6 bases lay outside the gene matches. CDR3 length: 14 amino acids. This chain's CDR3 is CSAGTGSNQETQYF. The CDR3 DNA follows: TGCAGCGCCGGGACAGGGAGTAACCAAGAGACCCAGTACTTC. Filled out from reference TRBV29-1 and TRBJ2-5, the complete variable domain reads SAVISQKPSRDICQRGTSLTIQCQVDSQVTMMFWYRQQPGQSLTLIATANQGSEATYESGFVIDKFPISRPNLTFSTLTVSNMSPEDSSIYLCSAGTGSNQETQYFGPGTRLLVL.

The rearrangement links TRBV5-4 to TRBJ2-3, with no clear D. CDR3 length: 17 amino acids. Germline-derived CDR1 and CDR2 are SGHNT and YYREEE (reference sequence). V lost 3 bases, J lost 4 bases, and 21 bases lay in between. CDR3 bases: TGTGCCAGCAGCTCGGTCCACACCGCGGTAAACGCAGATACGCAGTATTTT. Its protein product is CASSSVHTAVNADTQYF.